What follows is one T cell receptor (beta chain) and its context. Its specificity is unknown. The sample originates from a study of cytomegalovirus exposure and HLA in healthy donors. 60 Vbeta and 13 Jbeta primers were used in PCR. The repertoire was sequenced with immunoSEQ multiplex PCR; TCRdb's copy has only in-frame clones and lacks some. The sample records about 160,000 clones, 50% to 75% being singletons. Whole-study findings and limits: Some V segments could not be told apart, so they were left out, TRBV6-2 and TRBV6-3 among them. A later analysis by the authors found several of the most significant clusters apparently linked to common viral pathogens. Donors belonging to an Asian-associated ancestry cluster reportedly showed fewer N-insertions in productive TCRs than the approximately 680-donor mean, according to what a later analysis found.

Healthy donors of bone marrow made up the group. Germline V gives CDR1 SGHDT, CDR2 YYEEEE. With 1 base clipped from V and 10 bases from J, the junction kept 11 bases outside the gene matches. The CDR3 is made up of 15 amino acids. V is TRBV5-6 and J is TRBJ2-1; 7 bases are shared with TRBD2. This TCR derives from a woman in her sixties or seventies in good health and CMV-seropositive. The sequenced sample consisted of PBMCs. For the CDR3, the DNA is TGTGCCAGCAGCTTGAGGCTAGCGGTTATCAGGGAGCAGTTCTTC. It yields the protein CASSLRLAVIREQFF.